Here is one T cell receptor (beta chain) with its context. This entry belongs to a study of identical twins. TCRdb recomputed calls from the 5' RACE reads with MiXCR, one row per CDR3 protein. This sample has roughly 720,000 distinct CDR3 sequences, with over 15% found just once. This same sample was also taken into another study, of T cells expressing NK-cell markers.

The sample comprised PBMCs. The TCR originated in a woman younger than 35 in good health.

The CDR3 DNA reads as TGCAGTGCTAGAGATATAGGGAGAGGCACAGATACGCAGTATTTT. It translates to CSARDIGRGTDTQYF. This chain connects TRBV20-1 to TRBJ2-3; weak D call: TRBD2 (5 bases). Germline V CDR1 and CDR2: DFQATT, SNEGSKA (reference sequence). The CDR3 has 15 residues. Trimming removed 0 bases from V and 1 base from J, with 11 bases in between.